The 11 T cell receptor beta chains given below trace back to one sample, sequenced in a study of shared clonotypes between healthy human individuals. Assay used: immunoSEQ multiplex PCR; TCRdb lists only in-frame clones, some missing. The sample yields roughly 2 million clones, 95% seen once. The sample consisted of naive CD4+ T cells sorted from blood. Indicated subset: CD45RA+ positively selected. These receptors originate from a man younger than 35 in good health.

The chain links TRBV7-3 to TRBJ2-7, with 7 bases fitting TRBD1. Germline CDR1 SGHTA, CDR2 FQGTGA. Trimming cost V 3 bases and J 2 bases; bases outside gene matches: 4. This CDR3 contains 14 residues. CDR3 nucleotide sequence: TGTGCCAGCAGCTTGGGACAGATGACCTACGAGCAGTACTTC. Translating it yields CASSLGQMTYEQYF.

This chain joins TRBV15 and TRBJ1-6, with D maybe TRBD1 (5 bases). The CDR3 covers 16 residues. V lost 0 bases and J lost 7, with 13 bases in between. Germline V CDR1 and CDR2: LNHNV, YYDKDF (reference sequence). Here the CDR3 DNA reads TGTGCCACCAGCAGAGAACTTAGGGGATTGAATTCACCCCTCCACTTT. Its translation is CATSRELRGLNSPLHF. The variable domain in full, with the rest retrieved from reference TRBV15 and TRBJ1-6, is DAMVIQNPRYQVTQFGKPVTLSCSQTLNHNVMYWYQQKSSQAPKLLFHYYDKDFNNEADTPDNFQSRRPNTSFCFLDIRSPGLGDTAMYLCATSRELRGLNSPLHFGNGTRLTVT.

V usage is TRBV6-5 and J usage is TRBJ2-5, with D tentatively TRBD2 (7 bases). Trimming removed 2 bases at V and 1 base at J, with 11 bases between. Looked up from germline, CDR1 is MNHEY and CDR2 is SVGAGI. CDR3 length: 15 amino acids. CDR3 nucleotides: TGTGCCAGCAGTTACACGGGGGGCCGCCAAGAGACCCAGTACTTC. This sequence encodes CASSYTGGRQETQYF.

V gene TRBV6-1 combines with J gene TRBJ2-2, with D possibly being TRBD1 (5 bases). In germline, CDR1 is MNHNS, CDR2 SASEGT. With 3 bases removed from V and 4 bases from J, the gap between germline ends came to 6 bases. The CDR3 is 13 residues long. The CDR3, as DNA: TGTGCCAGCAGTGACCAGGGCACCGGGGAGCTGTTTTTT. It encodes CASSDQGTGELFF.

V gene TRBV7-2 combines with J gene TRBJ1-2; no definite D call. The CDR3 runs 18 residues. The V gene lost 3 bases and the J gene lost 3 bases, with 23 bases spanning the gap. The germline CDR1 and CDR2 sequences are SGHTA and FQGNSA. In DNA, the CDR3 is TGTGCCAGCAGCTTCAAGCTTGAGGCAGATCTTTTTTACTATGGCTACACCTTC. Amino acid sequence: CASSFKLEADLFYYGYTF.

The genes are TRBV28 and TRBJ2-7; perhaps TRBD1 as D (6 bases). With 4 bases removed from V and 6 bases from J, the gap between germline ends came to 19 bases. Germline V gene sequence: CDR1 MDHEN, CDR2 SYDVKM. The CDR3 spans 15 residues. CDR3 in DNA: TGTGCCAGCAGTTCTCCCGGCAGGGGCGAGGTCGAGCAGTACTTC. Protein sequence: CASSSPGRGEVEQYF.

The J gene is TRBJ1-6, the V gene TRBV4-1; 7 bases match TRBD1. Germline-derived CDR1 and CDR2 are MGHRA and YSYEKL. This CDR3 has 16 residues. V shed 0 bases and J 10 bases; nucleotides not matched to a gene: 9. Here the CDR3 reads CASSQEVGTEGSPLHF. CDR3 in DNA: TGCGCCAGCAGCCAAGAAGTCGGGACAGAAGGGTCACCCCTCCACTTT.

The CDR3 nucleotides are TGTGCCAGCAGTTTCATTGGTCAGCCCCAGCATTTT. It is translated as CASSFIGQPQHF. The chain couples TRBV6-1 to TRBJ1-5, with no clear D. The germline V gene encodes CDR1 MNHNS and CDR2 SASEGT. CDR3 length equals 12 residues. Trimming pared 5 bases from V and 6 bases from J, leaving 8 bases between.

This clone has only one observation. The V gene is TRBV6-5, the J gene TRBJ1-2, with TRBD1 matching over 8 bases. The CDR3 length is 16 residues. Germline CDR1 MNHEY, CDR2 SVGAGI. V trimming: 0 bases; J trimming: 4 bases; junction bases outside the gene matches: 7. CDR3: CASSYSPGQDGYGYTF. The CDR3, as DNA: TGTGCCAGCAGTTACTCCCCGGGACAGGATGGCTATGGCTACACCTTC.

The chain combines TRBV4-2 with TRBJ1-3, with D tentatively TRBD1 (6 bases). This CDR3 comprises 15 residues. CDR1 and CDR2 from the germline V gene are LGHNA and YNFKEQ. V was trimmed by 1 base and J by 0 bases, leaving 7 bases between them. CDR3 sequence reads: CASSQGTDSGNTIYF. CDR3 nucleotides: TGTGCCAGCAGCCAAGGGACAGACTCTGGAAACACCATATATTTT.

V gene TRBV2 combines with J gene TRBJ2-7; possible D gene TRBD1, 6 bases. This CDR3 spans 14 amino acids. The germline V gene encodes CDR1 SNHLY and CDR2 FYNNEI. Trimming stripped 7 bases from V and 1 base from J, with 14 bases between. As DNA, the CDR3 is TGTGCCAGCAAGGTCCCGGGACAATCCTACGAGCAGTACTTC. Translation: CASKVPGQSYEQYF.